This is a list of T cell receptor beta chains from one sample in a study of cytomegalovirus exposure and HLA in healthy donors. Method: immunoSEQ multiplex PCR; TCRdb's copy keeps in-frame clones and lacks some. The sample has about 160,000 clones; about 96% are singletons. Sequencing was carried out using PBMCs. These receptors all come from a young woman in good health and CMV-seronegative. CDR3s include the opening cysteine and the closing phenylalanine or tryptophan. Each record gives: J gene, D gene, clone size, V gene, CDR3 protein, CDR3 DNA. D genes are given only for firm matches. Part of the rows lack a size; the others show once, few, many or a class for expanded clones.

J: TRBJ1-2
D: .
size: .
V: TRBV10-3
CDR3: CAISESNTAWSGYTF
DNA: TGTGCCATCAGTGAGTCTAATACCGCTTGGAGTGGCTACACCTTC

J: TRBJ2-6
D: .
size: .
V: TRBV7-3
CDR3: CASSPATGIANVLTF
DNA: TGTGCCAGCAGCCCGGCGACTGGAATCGCCAACGTCCTGACTTTC

J: TRBJ2-1
D: TRBD2
size: .
V: TRBV4-3
CDR3: CASSQGTSYGDEQFF
DNA: TGCGCCAGCAGCCAAGGGACTAGTTATGGTGATGAGCAGTTCTTC

J: TRBJ2-7
D: TRBD2
size: .
V: TRBV19
CDR3: CASSLVSGTTYEQYF
DNA: TGTGCCAGTAGTTTGGTTTCCGGGACTACCTACGAGCAGTACTTC

J: TRBJ1-4
D: .
size: .
V: TRBV29-1
CDR3: CSVDLEREKLFF
DNA: TGCAGCGTTGATTTGGAGCGTGAAAAACTGTTTTTT

J: TRBJ1-5
D: .
size: .
V: TRBV10-3
CDR3: CAISEGQGFQPQHF
DNA: TGTGCCATCAGTGAGGGGCAGGGCTTTCAGCCCCAGCATTTT

J: TRBJ1-3
D: .
size: .
V: TRBV6-5
CDR3: CASSYDRTLSGNTIYF
DNA: TGTGCCAGCAGTTACGACAGGACTCTCTCTGGAAACACCATATATTTT

J: TRBJ2-5
D: TRBD2
size: .
V: TRBV11-2
CDR3: CASSLRLAGRVRQETQYF
DNA: TGTGCCAGCAGCTTACGACTAGCGGGCCGGGTGAGGCAAGAGACCCAGTACTTC

J: TRBJ2-1
D: TRBD2
size: .
V: TRBV7-2
CDR3: CASSLRIAGSGEEQFF
DNA: TGTGCCAGCAGCTTACGGATAGCGGGGTCCGGGGAAGAGCAGTTCTTC

J: TRBJ2-5
D: TRBD2
size: .
V: TRBV7-3
CDR3: CASSQAGGQETQYF
DNA: TGTGCCAGCAGCCAAGCGGGGGGGCAAGAGACCCAGTACTTC

J: TRBJ1-2
D: .
size: .
V: TRBV7-9
CDR3: CASSLGSANYGYTF
DNA: TGTGCCAGCAGCTTAGGCAGCGCTAACTATGGCTACACCTTC

J: TRBJ1-4
D: TRBD1
size: .
V: TRBV15
CDR3: CATRKGQGGEKLFF
DNA: TGTGCCACCAGAAAAGGACAGGGCGGTGAAAAACTGTTTTTT

J: TRBJ2-5
D: .
size: .
V: TRBV18
CDR3: CASSPRYQETQYF
DNA: TGTGCCAGCTCACCCAGGTACCAAGAGACCCAGTACTTC

J: TRBJ1-4
D: TRBD1
size: .
V: TRBV19
CDR3: CASSIYRGANEKLFF
DNA: TGTGCCAGTAGTATTTACAGGGGTGCTAATGAAAAACTGTTTTTT

J: TRBJ1-1
D: TRBD1
size: .
V: TRBV10-3
CDR3: CAIRTGEVTEAFF
DNA: TGTGCCATTCGGACAGGGGAGGTCACTGAAGCTTTCTTT

J: TRBJ2-6
D: .
size: .
V: TRBV28
CDR3: CASSPRTVSGANVLTF
DNA: TGTGCCAGCAGTCCGAGGACAGTCTCTGGGGCCAACGTCCTGACTTTC

J: TRBJ1-6
D: .
size: .
V: TRBV27
CDR3: CASSLYGGERSPLHF
DNA: TGTGCCAGCAGTTTATATGGGGGCGAGAGGTCACCCCTCCACTTT

J: TRBJ1-1
D: .
size: .
V: TRBV29-1
CDR3: CSVQSGSINTEAFF
DNA: TGCAGCGTTCAATCAGGCAGCATAAACACTGAAGCTTTCTTT

J: TRBJ2-7
D: TRBD2
size: .
V: TRBV6-5
CDR3: CASSGVRGAYEQYF
DNA: TGTGCCAGCAGTGGGGTGCGGGGGGCTTACGAGCAGTACTTC

J: TRBJ1-2
D: .
size: .
V: TRBV11-2
CDR3: CASSLEGQGYGYTF
DNA: TGTGCCAGCAGCTTAGAAGGGCAGGGCTATGGCTACACCTTC

J: TRBJ1-5
D: .
size: .
V: TRBV19
CDR3: CASSISFGGSGYSNQPQHF
DNA: TGTGCCAGTAGTATTTCATTCGGGGGGTCGGGATATAGCAATCAGCCCCAGCATTTT

J: TRBJ2-2
D: TRBD2
size: .
V: TRBV6-1
CDR3: CARLGLAGETGELFF
DNA: TGTGCCAGGTTGGGACTAGCGGGGGAAACCGGGGAGCTGTTTTTT

J: TRBJ2-5
D: .
size: .
V: TRBV11-1
CDR3: CASTIGVGGPQETQYF
DNA: TGTGCCAGCACGATAGGGGTAGGGGGACCCCAAGAGACCCAGTACTTC

J: TRBJ2-1
D: TRBD1
size: .
V: TRBV7-3
CDR3: CASSPGTGGVNEQFF
DNA: TGTGCCAGCAGCCCGGGGACAGGGGGGGTCAATGAGCAGTTCTTC

J: TRBJ1-1
D: .
size: .
V: TRBV6-5
CDR3: CASSLQGGGPEAFF
DNA: TGTGCCAGCAGTTTACAGGGCGGGGGCCCTGAAGCTTTCTTT

J: TRBJ2-3
D: .
size: .
V: TRBV9
CDR3: CASSVSPDTQYF
DNA: TGTGCCAGCAGCGTAAGCCCAGATACGCAGTATTTT

J: TRBJ2-3
D: .
size: .
V: TRBV27
CDR3: CASGPRSRTDTQYF
DNA: TGTGCCAGCGGCCCCCGATCCCGCACAGATACGCAGTATTTT

J: TRBJ1-2
D: .
size: .
V: TRBV6-5
CDR3: CASTDPYTYGYTF
DNA: TGTGCCAGCACCGATCCGTACACCTATGGCTACACCTTC

J: TRBJ1-2
D: .
size: few
V: TRBV29-1
CDR3: CSVGTSYTF
DNA: TGCAGCGTTGGAACTAGCTACACCTTC

J: TRBJ2-7
D: TRBD1
size: .
V: TRBV7-8
CDR3: CASRMDGTGYYEQYF
DNA: TGTGCCAGCAGGATGGACGGGACAGGCTACTACGAGCAGTACTTC

J: TRBJ1-1
D: TRBD1
size: once
V: TRBV19
CDR3: CASSPLVTGGRAFF
DNA: TGTGCCAGTAGTCCTCTGGTCACAGGGGGCAGAGCTTTCTTT

J: TRBJ1-5
D: .
size: .
V: TRBV12-5
CDR3: CASGLVGGGNQPQHF
DNA: TGTGCTAGTGGTTTGGTGGGGGGGGGCAATCAGCCCCAGCATTTT

J: TRBJ1-1
D: .
size: .
V: TRBV27
CDR3: CASAAGGVDTEAFF
DNA: TGTGCCAGCGCAGCTGGGGGGGTCGACACTGAAGCTTTCTTT

J: TRBJ2-1
D: TRBD1
size: .
V: TRBV2
CDR3: CASTGQASYNEQFF
DNA: TGTGCCAGCACCGGACAGGCCAGCTACAATGAGCAGTTCTTC

J: TRBJ2-1
D: TRBD1
size: .
V: TRBV6-6
CDR3: CATRDSDSYNEQFF
DNA: TGTGCCACCAGGGACAGCGACTCCTACAATGAGCAGTTCTTC

J: TRBJ1-3
D: TRBD1
size: .
V: TRBV25-1
CDR3: CASSEALGTEAGNTIYF
DNA: TGTGCCAGCAGTGAAGCACTAGGGACAGAGGCTGGAAACACCATATATTTT

J: TRBJ1-2
D: .
size: .
V: TRBV7-2
CDR3: CASSFSREDGYTF
DNA: TGTGCCAGCAGCTTTTCCAGGGAAGATGGCTACACCTTC

J: TRBJ1-6
D: TRBD1
size: .
V: TRBV5-1
CDR3: CASSLGPGGWDSPLHF
DNA: TGCGCCAGCAGCTTGGGGCCAGGGGGTTGGGATTCACCCCTCCACTTT

J: TRBJ2-7
D: TRBD1
size: .
V: TRBV4-2
CDR3: CASSQEGQAHEQYF
DNA: TGTGCCAGCAGCCAAGAAGGACAGGCCCACGAGCAGTACTTC

J: TRBJ2-7
D: TRBD2
size: .
V: TRBV6-1
CDR3: CASSEIGLAIYEQYF
DNA: TGTGCCAGCAGTGAAATCGGACTAGCCATCTACGAGCAGTACTTC

J: TRBJ2-7
D: .
size: .
V: TRBV27
CDR3: CASMRSRGSYEQYF
DNA: TGTGCCAGCATGAGATCACGGGGTTCCTACGAGCAGTACTTC

J: TRBJ1-2
D: TRBD1
size: .
V: TRBV7-6
CDR3: CASSSGQGNGYTF
DNA: TGTGCCAGCAGCTCTGGACAGGGGAATGGCTACACCTTC

J: TRBJ2-3
D: TRBD2
size: .
V: TRBV4-2
CDR3: CASSGQLAGEGDTQYF
DNA: TGTGCCAGCAGCGGACAACTAGCGGGGGAAGGTGATACGCAGTATTTT

J: TRBJ2-3
D: .
size: once
V: TRBV5-1
CDR3: CASSLVTTSTDTQYF
DNA: TGCGCCAGCAGCTTGGTTACGACTAGCACAGATACGCAGTATTTT

J: TRBJ2-2
D: TRBD2
size: .
V: TRBV4-3
CDR3: CASSHLLAGGSPGELFF
DNA: TGCGCCAGCAGCCACTTACTAGCGGGGGGGTCCCCCGGGGAGCTGTTTTTT

J: TRBJ2-7
D: .
size: .
V: TRBV11-2
CDR3: CASSLSLQASYEQYF
DNA: TGTGCCAGCAGCTTATCTCTCCAGGCATCCTACGAGCAGTACTTC

J: TRBJ1-5
D: .
size: .
V: TRBV27
CDR3: CASRDGGNQPQHF
DNA: TGTGCCAGCAGGGACGGGGGCAATCAGCCCCAGCATTTT

J: TRBJ1-4
D: TRBD1
size: .
V: TRBV4-1
CDR3: CASSQDRGQGGKLFF
DNA: TGCGCCAGCAGCCAAGATAGGGGACAGGGCGGCAAACTGTTTTTT

J: TRBJ1-5
D: .
size: .
V: TRBV19
CDR3: CASSNPGSSRSNQPQHF
DNA: TGTGCCAGTAGTAACCCCGGGAGTAGTCGAAGTAATCAGCCCCAGCATTTT

J: TRBJ2-1
D: .
size: .
V: TRBV2
CDR3: CASTPEGGDNEQFF
DNA: TGTGCCAGCACCCCCGAGGGTGGGGACAATGAGCAGTTCTTC

J: TRBJ2-7
D: TRBD1
size: .
V: TRBV5-1
CDR3: CASSFAPTGGAAYEQYF
DNA: TGCGCCAGCAGCTTCGCCCCCACAGGGGGCGCCGCCTACGAGCAGTACTTC

J: TRBJ1-2
D: TRBD1
size: once
V: TRBV4-3
CDR3: CASSPGQETFYGYTF
DNA: TGCGCCAGCAGCCCGGGACAGGAAACGTTCTATGGCTACACCTTC

J: TRBJ1-2
D: .
size: .
V: TRBV6-5
CDR3: CASSYQAGSDYGYTF
DNA: TGTGCCAGCAGTTACCAGGCCGGGAGTGACTATGGCTACACCTTC

J: TRBJ1-2
D: .
size: .
V: TRBV6-5
CDR3: CASRQTGNYGYTF
DNA: TGTGCCAGCAGACAGACAGGCAACTATGGCTACACCTTC

J: TRBJ2-5
D: TRBD2
size: .
V: TRBV6-4
CDR3: CASRGTSGELQETQYF
DNA: TGTGCCAGCAGGGGGACTAGCGGGGAACTCCAAGAGACCCAGTACTTC

J: TRBJ1-4
D: TRBD1
size: .
V: TRBV18
CDR3: CASSPQTGREKLFF
DNA: TGTGCCAGCTCACCCCAGACAGGGCGTGAAAAACTGTTTTTT

J: TRBJ1-6
D: TRBD1
size: .
V: TRBV18
CDR3: CASSPALTGTSPLHF
DNA: TGTGCCAGCTCACCAGCCTTGACAGGGACTTCACCCCTCCACTTT

J: TRBJ2-5
D: TRBD2
size: .
V: TRBV27
CDR3: CASSLSPSGGPQETQYF
DNA: TGTGCCAGCAGTTTATCCCCTAGCGGGGGGCCTCAAGAGACCCAGTACTTC

J: TRBJ1-2
D: TRBD1
size: .
V: TRBV9
CDR3: CASSGDREGNYGYTF
DNA: TGTGCCAGCAGCGGGGACAGGGAGGGTAACTATGGCTACACCTTC